This T cell receptor (beta chain) was identified in a study of T cell repertoires in cytomegalovirus infection. Study-level findings and limits: HLA-C-restricted, CMV-specific TCR beta clonotypes were dominant ex vivo.

MiXCR, run by TCRdb on the reads, gives a single entry per CDR3 protein. Here the sample spans hundreds of thousands of distinct CDR3 sequences, roughly 31% being singletons. The CDR3 runs to 15 residues. The V gene end was trimmed by 0 bases and the J gene end by 6 bases; junction bases not matched to a gene: 3. The V gene's germline CDR1 is MNHNS and CDR2 SASEGT. This clonotype has more than one count but fewer than ten. The antigen is not known. Sequencing used cultured CD8+ T cells from PBMCs, obtained from culture after CMV antigen stimulation. This clonotype originated in a human donor in good health (CMV status not recorded). Some clones in this sample may be carry-over from other donors' samples. This chain joins TRBV6-1 and TRBJ1-5; 9 bases align to TRBD1. CDR3 in DNA: TGTGCCAGCAGTGAAGCTGGGACAGGGTTTCAGCCCCAGCATTTT. It encodes CASSEAGTGFQPQHF.